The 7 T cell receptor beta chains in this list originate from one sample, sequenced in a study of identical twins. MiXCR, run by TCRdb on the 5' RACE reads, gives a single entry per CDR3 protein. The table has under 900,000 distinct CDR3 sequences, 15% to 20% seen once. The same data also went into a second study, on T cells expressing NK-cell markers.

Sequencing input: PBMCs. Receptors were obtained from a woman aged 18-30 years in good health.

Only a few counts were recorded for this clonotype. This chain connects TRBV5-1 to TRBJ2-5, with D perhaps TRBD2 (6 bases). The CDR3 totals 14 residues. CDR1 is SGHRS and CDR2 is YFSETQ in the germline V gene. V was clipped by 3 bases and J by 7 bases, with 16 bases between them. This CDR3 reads CASSSGTPEGTQYF. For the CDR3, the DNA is TGCGCCAGCAGCTCCGGGACGCCGGAGGGGACCCAGTACTTC.

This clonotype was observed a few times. In DNA, the CDR3 is TGCGCCAGCAGCTTGGAACCTTCGACAGGACGAACAGAGCAGTACTTC. Its protein is CASSLEPSTGRTEQYF. The rearrangement uses TRBV5-1 and TRBJ2-7, with D perhaps matching TRBD1 (6 bases). Germline lookup yields CDR1 SGHRS and CDR2 YFSETQ. The CDR3 spans 16 residues. V shed 0 bases and J shed 7 bases, with 20 bases lying between them. The complete variable domain, with remaining parts taken from reference TRBV5-1 and TRBJ2-7, reads KAGVTQTPRYLIKTRGQQVTLSCSPISGHRSVSWYQQTPGQGLQFLFEYFSETQRNKGNFPGRFSGRQFSNSRSEMNVSTLELGDSALYLCASSLEPSTGRTEQYFGPGTRLTVT.

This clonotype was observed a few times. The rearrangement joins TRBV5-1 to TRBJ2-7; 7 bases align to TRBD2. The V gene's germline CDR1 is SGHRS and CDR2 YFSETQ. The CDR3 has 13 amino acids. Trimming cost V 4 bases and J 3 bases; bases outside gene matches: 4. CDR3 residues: CASSVTSVYEQYF. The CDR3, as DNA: TGCGCCAGCAGCGTAACTAGCGTCTACGAGCAGTACTTC.

CDR3 nucleotides: TGTGCTAGTGGCGGACTAGCGGGGACCCAAGAGACCCAGTACTTC. Its translation is CASGGLAGTQETQYF. The rearrangement links TRBV12-5 to TRBJ2-5, with 12 bases aligning to TRBD2. V dropped 6 bases and J dropped 1; count of bases not matched to a gene: 3. Germline values: CDR1 LGHNT, CDR2 FRNRAP. The CDR3 spans 15 residues.

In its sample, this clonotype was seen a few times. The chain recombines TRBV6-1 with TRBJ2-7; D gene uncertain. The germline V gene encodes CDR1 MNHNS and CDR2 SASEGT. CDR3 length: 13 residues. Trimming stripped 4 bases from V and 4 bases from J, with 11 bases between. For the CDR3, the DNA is TGTGCCAGCAGTGCCATTTTGGGGTACGAGCAGTACTTC. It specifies CASSAILGYEQYF.

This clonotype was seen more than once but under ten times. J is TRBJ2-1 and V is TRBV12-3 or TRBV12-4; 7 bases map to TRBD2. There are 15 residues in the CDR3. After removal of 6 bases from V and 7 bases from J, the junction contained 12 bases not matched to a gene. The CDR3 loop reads CASRPSGRGGNEQFF. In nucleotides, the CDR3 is TGTGCCAGCAGACCTAGCGGCCGAGGAGGGAATGAGCAGTTCTTC.

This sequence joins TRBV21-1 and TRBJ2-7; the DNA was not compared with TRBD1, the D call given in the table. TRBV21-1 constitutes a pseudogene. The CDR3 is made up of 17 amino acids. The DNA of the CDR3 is TGTGCCAGCAGCAAGTACCCACCGGGACAGGGGGCCTACGAGCAGTACTTC. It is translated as CASSKYPPGQGAYEQYF.